The clone carrying this TCR beta chain is termed medium-sized. Its antigen is currently unknown. The data were taken from a study of HIV-infected patients and healthy controls. No cell fractionation was done, so the repertoire covers all unsorted peripheral blood T cells. Alpha and beta constant-region primers primed reverse transcription of 500 to 550 ng RNA. Each of the alpha and beta chains got its own library through chain-specific third strand synthesis with indices. MiXCR, run by TCRdb on the 5' RACE reads, gives a single entry per CDR3 protein. The sample includes about 12,000 distinct CDR3 sequences, roughly 5% of them seen just once. The CDR3 is 13 amino acids. Trimming took 3 bases from V and 1 from J, leaving 6 bases between them. Germline values: CDR1 SQVTM, CDR2 ANQGSEA. Study observations and caveats: Study cohorts differed slightly in age and sex, but this did not explain diversity differences.

Sample: blood. This clonotype was sampled from an adult in good health. The rearrangement uses TRBV29-1 and TRBJ1-4; D remains ambiguous. The CDR3 nucleotides read TGCAGCGTTGATGGGGAAACTAATGAAAAACTGTTTTTT. This sequence encodes CSVDGETNEKLFF.